This is a list of T cell receptor beta chains from one sample in a study of regulatory T cells in long-lasting Graves disease. One entry per CDR3 protein results from TCRdb running MiXCR on the multiplex PCR reads. The table shows 600,000 to 850,000 distinct CDR3 sequences, with around 32% occurring only once. The sequencing used peripheral blood mononuclear cells (PBMCs), collected when the disease was refractory, from a patient treated with antithyroid drugs. The receptors derive from a female donor with Graves disease. Both conserved end residues are part of each CDR3. The order of the fields is CDR3 DNA, CDR3 protein, CDR3 length, J gene, V gene, clone size, D gene. D genes are given only for firm matches. Clone sizes are given selectively: once, few, many, or a class where the clone is expanded.

TGTGCCAGCAGCCAAGTCTCCAGGGCGTCGAACACTGAAGCTTTCTTT,CASSQVSRASNTEAFF,16,TRBJ1-1,TRBV14,few,-
TGTGCCAGCAGCTTAGATGGGAATATATGGGGCTACACCTTC,CASSLDGNIWGYTF,14,TRBJ1-2,TRBV7-2,-,-
TGTGCCAGCAGTGCGGGCAGAGAGCACCTATTTAACTATGGCTACACCTTC,CASSAGREHLFNYGYTF,17,TRBJ1-2,TRBV6-1,-,-
TGTGCCAGCAGGGCGGGACAGGGTTCCTACGAGCAGTACTTC,CASRAGQGSYEQYF,14,TRBJ2-7,TRBV6-1,few,TRBD1
TGTGCCAGCAGTGAAGCGGGACAGGGGGCTAATCAGCCCCAGCATTTT,CASSEAGQGANQPQHF,16,TRBJ1-5,TRBV2,-,TRBD1
TGTGCCACCAGCAGAGATAAAGGCGCCTACTATGGCTACACCTTC,CATSRDKGAYYGYTF,15,TRBJ1-2,TRBV15,-,-
TGTGCCTGGAGTGAATGGGGCCCCGGGGAGCTGTTTTTT,CAWSEWGPGELFF,13,TRBJ2-2,TRBV30,-,-
TGTGCCAGCAGCATAATAAGCTCCTACGAGCAGTACTTC,CASSIISSYEQYF,13,TRBJ2-7,TRBV5-6,few,-
TGTGCCAGCAGCCCCGGCCTCTCGAGCGCTGAAGCTTTCTTT,CASSPGLSSAEAFF,14,TRBJ1-1,TRBV12-3/TRBV12-4,few,-
TGTGCCAGCAGCTTAGGATGGGGCTACGAGCAGTACTTC,CASSLGWGYEQYF,13,TRBJ2-7,TRBV7-3,many,-
TGCAGCGGGCGACAGGGAAGGGGCACTGAAGCTTTCTTT,CSGRQGRGTEAFF,13,TRBJ1-1,TRBV29-1,-,TRBD1
TGTGCCAGCAGCTTATCGGGGGGGGCGCGAACCGGGGAGCTGTTTTTT,CASSLSGGARTGELFF,16,TRBJ2-2,TRBV7-3,-,TRBD2
TGTGCCAGTAACCCCCGGGACTTGAACACCGGGGAGCTGTTTTTT,CASNPRDLNTGELFF,15,TRBJ2-2,TRBV19,-,-
TGTGCCAGCACCCTAGGGGGGGCCAACGTCCTGACTTTC,CASTLGGANVLTF,13,TRBJ2-6,TRBV2,few,-
TGTGCCAGCAGTTTCGAGGACGTCCGCTACGAGCAGTACTTC,CASSFEDVRYEQYF,14,TRBJ2-7,TRBV12-3/TRBV12-4,many,-
TGTACCAGCAGTGATCGGGCGGGAACCGGGGAGCAGTACTTC,CTSSDRAGTGEQYF,14,TRBJ2-7,TRBV2,-,-
TGTGCCAGCAGGCGCATGGAGAACACTGAAGCTTTCTTT,CASRRMENTEAFF,13,TRBJ1-1,TRBV6-1,-,-
TGTGCCAGCAGTTCGACAGGTTCCTGGGGAGCTACTGAAGCTTTCTTT,CASSSTGSWGATEAFF,16,TRBJ1-1,TRBV27,-,-
TGTGCCAGCAGCTTACTACCAGGGGCTGAGGAAAAACTGTTTTTT,CASSLLPGAEEKLFF,15,TRBJ1-4,TRBV11-2,medium-sized,-
TGTGCCAGCAGCCTTCCTCCCAAAAACATTCAGTACTTC,CASSLPPKNIQYF,13,TRBJ2-4,TRBV13,-,-
TGTGCCAGCGCCATCTGGGCCATGAGCACTGAAGCTTTCTTT,CASAIWAMSTEAFF,14,TRBJ1-1,TRBV5-6,few,-
TGTGCCAGCAGTTACGGGTCGCAAGGGGCCTATGGCTACACCTTC,CASSYGSQGAYGYTF,15,TRBJ1-2,TRBV6-5,-,-
TGTGCCATCAGTGAGACGGCAGGGGGTTCACCCCTCCACTTT,CAISETAGGSPLHF,14,TRBJ1-6,TRBV10-3,-,TRBD1
TGTGCCAGCAGCTTAAAGGGTCAACAGGCTTTCTTT,CASSLKGQQAFF,12,TRBJ1-1,TRBV7-9,few,-
TGTGCCAGCAGTTTGTATGCCAGGGGGGAACGGACTGAAGCTTTCTTT,CASSLYARGERTEAFF,16,TRBJ1-1,TRBV28,many,TRBD1